What follows are 24 T cell receptor beta chains derived from one specimen sequenced in a study of cytomegalovirus exposure and HLA in healthy donors. Libraries were prepared by immunoSEQ multiplex PCR; TCRdb keeps only in-frame clonotypes and omits some of them. The data contain 130,000 to 150,000 clones, about nine tenths of them singletons. The specimen sequenced was PBMCs. These receptors originate from a woman in her twenties or thirties in good health and CMV-seropositive.

This clone was recorded only once. The genes are TRBV25-1 and TRBJ2-7, with D perhaps TRBD2 (5 bases). V was shortened by 1 base and J by 0 bases, with 10 bases between the two germline ends. Germline V gene lookup returns CDR1 MGHDK and CDR2 SYGVNS. This CDR3 is 15 amino acids long. The CDR3 DNA is TGTGCCAGCAGTGAATTGAGCGGTTTCTCCTACGAGCAGTACTTC. Translated: CASSELSGFSYEQYF.

The chain combines TRBV25-1 with TRBJ1-1; 7 bases line up with TRBD1. The CDR3 runs to 12 residues. Germline V lookup: CDR1 MGHDK, CDR2 SYGVNS. Trimming removed 6 bases from V and 4 bases from J; junction bases left unmatched: 2. DNA of the CDR3: TGTGCCAGCAGACAGGGGTCCACTGAAGCTTTCTTT. Its translation: CASRQGSTEAFF.

This chain connects TRBV9 to TRBJ2-5, with 8 bases matching TRBD2. The CDR3 is 15 amino acids. The germline V gene has CDR1 SGDLS and CDR2 YYNGEE. Trimming removed 6 bases from V and 9 bases from J; junction bases left unmatched: 16. The CDR3 reads CASTQSGSGDGAQYF. The CDR3 coding sequence is TGTGCCAGCACCCAAAGCGGGAGCGGGGATGGGGCCCAGTACTTC.

This clone appeared once. The genes are TRBV7-6 and TRBJ2-1, with D possibly matching TRBD2 (5 bases). Trimming shortened V by 5 bases and J by 10 bases, and 15 bases separated the two germline ends. Germline V CDR1 and CDR2: SGHVS, FNYEAQ. This CDR3 comprises 13 residues. CDR3 protein: CASSPGVAIEQFF. The CDR3 DNA sequence: TGTGCCAGCAGCCCCGGGGTAGCGATAGAGCAGTTCTTC.

CDR3 protein: CASSLGASGAGELFF. The DNA of the CDR3 is TGCGCCAGCAGCTTGGGCGCTAGCGGGGCCGGGGAGCTGTTTTTT. V gene TRBV5-1 combines with J gene TRBJ2-2, with 9 bases fitting TRBD2. CDR3 size: 15 residues. V lost 0 bases to trimming and J lost 6 bases; unmatched junction nucleotides: 3. Germline assignment: CDR1 SGHRS and CDR2 YFSETQ.

V is TRBV2 and J is TRBJ2-1; tentatively, D is TRBD1 (5 bases). The CDR3 is made up of 13 amino acids. In germline, CDR1 is SNHLY, CDR2 FYNNEI. The ends were cut back, 7 bases at V and 9 bases at J, with 16 bases in the middle. The CDR3 nucleotides are TGTGCCAGCAAGATAGGGGCATTTGGTGAGCAGTTCTTC. Translating gives CASKIGAFGEQFF.

The J gene is TRBJ2-2, the V gene TRBV6-5; tentative D call: TRBD1 (6 bases). Germline V lookup: CDR1 MNHEY, CDR2 SVGAGI. V gave up 5 bases and J gave up 6 bases, with 13 bases separating them. This CDR3 has 14 residues. CDR3 bases: TGTGCCAGCAGTATAACAGGGACCCCCGGGGAGCTGTTTTTT. Translated, it gives CASSITGTPGELFF.

The V and J genes are TRBV4-1 and TRBJ1-3, with D tentatively TRBD1 (5 bases). CDR3 size: 16 residues. V gave up 0 bases and J gave up 2 bases, with 11 bases separating them. Germline CDR1 reads MGHRA; CDR2 reads YSYEKL. CDR3 sequence (DNA): TGCGCCAGCAGCCAAGAGGAGGGGACGACTGGAAACACCATATATTTT. The encoded protein is CASSQEEGTTGNTIYF.

V and J are TRBV6-5 and TRBJ1-1; 7 positions match TRBD1. The V gene end was trimmed by 4 bases and the J gene end by 1 base; junction bases not matched to a gene: 3. This CDR3 is built from 14 residues. CDR1 is MNHEY and CDR2 is SVGAGI in the germline V gene. The CDR3: CASSLQGQNTEAFF. In DNA, the CDR3 is TGTGCCAGCAGTTTACAGGGGCAGAACACTGAAGCTTTCTTT.

In its sample, this clone was seen once. The CDR3 loop is CASSVHRGGPQHF. For the CDR3, the DNA is TGCGCCAGCAGTGTTCATAGGGGTGGGCCCCAGCATTTT. The rearrangement uses TRBV10-1 and TRBJ1-5, with D possibly TRBD1 on 5 matching bases. The germline gives CDR1 WNHNN, CDR2 SYGVQD (reference sequence). V was pared by 4 bases and J by 9 bases, with 13 bases between. There are 13 residues in the CDR3.

This clone turned up a few times. The rearrangement joins TRBV2 to TRBJ2-7; TRBD1 aligns across 9 bases. The CDR3 spans 15 residues. The junction had 12 bases not matched to a gene; V was cut back by 5 bases and J by 7 bases. Germline V lookup: CDR1 SNHLY, CDR2 FYNNEI. The CDR3 loop reads CASSSTGGPGREQYF. The CDR3 DNA reads TGTGCCAGCAGTTCCACAGGGGGCCCGGGACGGGAGCAGTACTTC.

V is TRBV6-1 and J is TRBJ1-3; the D gene is possibly TRBD1 (5 bases). Germline CDR1 and CDR2: MNHNS and SASEGT. Trimming removed 0 bases from V and 1 base from J, with 13 bases in between. The CDR3 has 17 amino acids. CDR3 sequence (DNA): TGTGCCAGCAGTGAAGCATACGACGGGACTTCTGGAAACACCATATATTTT. Its protein is CASSEAYDGTSGNTIYF.

This clone was recorded once. This chain joins TRBV5-1 and TRBJ2-3, with TRBD2 identical over 11 bases. Unmatched junction bases numbered 2, after V lost 0 bases and J lost 8 bases. CDR3 length: 14 residues. The germline V gene has CDR1 SGHRS and CDR2 YFSETQ. CDR3 sequence: CASSLVTSGSTQYF. CDR3 coding DNA: TGCGCCAGCAGCTTGGTAACTAGCGGGAGTACGCAGTATTTT.

The chain combines TRBV2 with TRBJ2-1; 9 bases align to TRBD2. The CDR3 extends over 14 amino acids. Germline CDR1 and CDR2: SNHLY and FYNNEI. The ends lost 8 bases at V and 6 bases at J; junction bases unmatched: 8. The CDR3: CASHRTSDLNEQFF. CDR3 bases: TGTGCCAGCCACCGGACTAGCGATCTCAATGAGCAGTTCTTC.

CDR3 sequence: CASTQGAKNIQYF. The CDR3 bases are TGTGCCAGCACGCAGGGGGCCAAAAACATTCAGTACTTC. The rearrangement joins TRBV2 to TRBJ2-4; TRBD1 might be the D (6 bases). CDR1 is SNHLY, CDR2 FYNNEI, per germline. V dropped 7 bases and J dropped 1 base, with 8 bases sitting between them. CDR3 length equals 13 residues.

The chain combines TRBV19 with TRBJ1-5; 7 nucleotides agree with TRBD1. Trimming removed 5 bases from V and 5 bases from J; junction bases left unmatched: 9. The CDR3 is made up of 15 amino acids. The germline gives CDR1 LNHDA, CDR2 SQIVND (reference sequence). The CDR3 bases are TGTGCCAGTAGTTTAGGACAGGCTCCTTATCAGCCCCAGCATTTT. Translated, it gives CASSLGQAPYQPQHF.

This sequence joins TRBV15 and TRBJ1-2; D gene unclear. In germline, CDR1 is LNHNV, CDR2 YYDKDF (reference sequence). The CDR3 has 13 amino acids. V lost 6 bases, J lost 3 bases, and 11 bases lay in between. The CDR3: CATSLRGDYGYTF. The CDR3, as DNA: TGTGCCACCAGTCTCCGCGGGGACTATGGCTACACCTTC.

This chain joins TRBV19 and TRBJ1-5; 10 nucleotides agree with TRBD1. Trimming cost V 5 bases and J 6 bases; bases outside gene matches: 4. The CDR3 length is 14 residues. Per the germline V gene, CDR1 is LNHDA and CDR2 is SQIVND (reference sequence). This CDR3 reads CASSWGQGTQPQHF. Here the CDR3 DNA reads TGTGCCAGTAGTTGGGGACAGGGGACTCAGCCCCAGCATTTT.

The chain recombines TRBV5-4 with TRBJ2-7, with 9 bases fitting TRBD1. The CDR3 consists of 16 residues. Trimming at V came to 0 bases and at J to 0 bases, leaving 4 bases not matched to a gene. Germline loops: CDR1 SGHNT, CDR2 YYREEE (reference sequence). CDR3 sequence reads: CASSLGNRGPSYEQYF. Here the CDR3 DNA reads TGTGCCAGCAGCTTGGGTAACAGGGGGCCCTCCTACGAGCAGTACTTC.

The V and J genes are TRBV11-3 and TRBJ2-1; D is perhaps TRBD2 (6 bases). The CDR3 has 15 residues. V was trimmed by 3 bases and J by 4 bases, leaving 13 bases between them. CDR1 and CDR2 (germline): SGHNT, YENEEA. For the CDR3, the DNA is TGTGCCAGCAGCTTTGGTGGCGGGGTTTACAATGAGCAGTTCTTC. The encoded protein is CASSFGGGVYNEQFF.

This chain joins TRBV18 and TRBJ1-1; 8 nucleotides align to TRBD1. The CDR3 sequence is 13 residues long. V was clipped by 3 bases and J by 5 bases; unmatched bases: 2. From germline, CDR1 is KGHSH and CDR2 LQKENI. DNA of the CDR3: TGTGCCAGCTCACCGGACAGGGATACTGAAGCTTTCTTT. This translates into CASSPDRDTEAFF.

This chain links TRBV27 with TRBJ1-2; D unresolved. The V end was cut by 5 bases, the J end by 7 bases, with 14 bases between. The CDR3 is 13 amino acids. The germline CDR1 and CDR2 sequences are MNHEY and SMNVEV (reference sequence). CDR3 nucleotides: TGTGCCAGCAGTCCATCAGGTTTTTCTGGCTACACCTTC. Its translation is CASSPSGFSGYTF.

V gene TRBV2 combines with J gene TRBJ2-7, with 9 bases identical to TRBD1. Germline CDR1 and CDR2: SNHLY and FYNNEI. V shed 9 bases and J 3 bases; nucleotides not matched to a gene: 18. This CDR3 spans 17 amino acids. The CDR3 nucleotides read TGTGCCAGTACCTACCGGGACAGGGTCCTCCGAGACTACGAGCAGTACTTC. It codes for CASTYRDRVLRDYEQYF. The full variable domain, rest sourced from reference TRBV2 and TRBJ2-7, is EPEVTQTPSHQVTQMGQEVILRCVPISNHLYFYWYRQILGQKVEFLVSFYNNEISEKSEIFDDQFSVERPDGSNFTLKIRSTKLEDSAMYFCASTYRDRVLRDYEQYFGPGTRLTVT.

The chain joins TRBV11-2 to TRBJ2-2; TRBD1 might be the D (5 bases). Between the trimmed V and J ends, which lost 1 base and 4 bases, there was a span of 10 bases. The CDR3 totals 15 residues. Germline loops: CDR1 SGHAT, CDR2 FQNNGV. CDR3 nucleotides: TGTGCCAGCAGCTTAGTGTGGGGCTCCACCGGGGAGCTGTTTTTT. Its translation: CASSLVWGSTGELFF. Together with reference TRBV11-2 and TRBJ2-2, the CDR3 gives the full variable domain: EAGVAQSPRYKIIEKRQSVAFWCNPISGHATLYWYQQILGQGPKLLIQFQNNGVVDDSQLPKDRFSAERLKGVDSTLKIQPAKLEDSAVYLCASSLVWGSTGELFFGEGSRLTVL.